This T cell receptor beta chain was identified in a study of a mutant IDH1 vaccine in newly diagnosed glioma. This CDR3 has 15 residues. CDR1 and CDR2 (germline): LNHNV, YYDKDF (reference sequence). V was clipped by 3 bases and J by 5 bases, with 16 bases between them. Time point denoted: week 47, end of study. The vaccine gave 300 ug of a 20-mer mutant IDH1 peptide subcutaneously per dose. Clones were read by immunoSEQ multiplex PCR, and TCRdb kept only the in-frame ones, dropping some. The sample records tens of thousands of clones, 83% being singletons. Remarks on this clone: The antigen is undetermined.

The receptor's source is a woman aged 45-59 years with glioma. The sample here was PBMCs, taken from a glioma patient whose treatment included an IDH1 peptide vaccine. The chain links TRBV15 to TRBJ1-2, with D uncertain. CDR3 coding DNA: TGTGCCACCAGCAGGAGCCTCCAGGCTAGGTATGGCTACACCTTC. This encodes CATSRSLQARYGYTF.